This T cell receptor beta chain was identified in a study of blood T cell repertoires in COVID-19. TCRdb keeps only in-frame clones here, not all; method: immunoSEQ multiplex PCR. The data hold over 400,000 clones, with 70% to 90% observed a single time. The sequence was collected from an older woman who had recovered from COVID-19. The sequencing input was PBMCs or T cells enriched from blood (not recorded which).

CDR3 region: CASSIRDNEQFF. CDR3 DNA: TGTGCCAGCAGTATCCGTGACAATGAGCAGTTCTTC. The chain is built from TRBV2 and TRBJ2-1; D remains unclear. The CDR3 runs 12 residues. Looked up from germline, CDR1 is SNHLY and CDR2 is FYNNEI. The V gene lost 5 bases and the J gene lost 5 bases, with 7 bases spanning the gap.